The sequence of this TCR beta chain was determined in a study of shared clonotypes between healthy human individuals. Deep-level running was used for the assay. Sequenced by immunoSEQ multiplex PCR; TCRdb stores in-frame clones only, minus some. This table has roughly 120,000 clones, approximately 70% appearing once. The CDR3 is 12 residues long. CDR1 and CDR2 (germline): SNHLY, FYNNEI. V was cut by 5 bases and J by 3 bases, with 8 bases left in between. With respect to this clone: As yet, its antigen is unknown. This may arise from a read error, as a much more abundant clone is one base away.

General study results and limits: The naive CD4 repertoires of a handful of donors were compared, and approximately 5% of clonotypes were shared.

This sequence was found in a woman in her twenties or thirties in good health. The sequenced sample was memory CD8+ T cells sorted from blood. Regarding subset: CD45RO+ cells pooled with CCR7-negative TemRA cells. The rearrangement joins TRBV2 to TRBJ2-7; tentatively, D is TRBD1 or TRBD2 (5 bases each). This CDR3 reads CASSRDGYEQYF. The CDR3 bases are TGTGCCAGCAGTCGGGACGGCTACGAGCAGTACTTC.